These 3 T cell receptor beta chains were sequenced from one sample in a study of control samples from healthy donors and cancer patients. The method was immunoSEQ multiplex PCR; TCRdb's version includes in-frame clones alone and lacks a portion of them. The sample lists over 85,000 clones; more than 75% were seen once. The source material was PBMCs. These receptors were taken from a woman aged 55-70 years with lung cancer.

V and J are TRBV5-1 and TRBJ2-3; weak D call: TRBD1 (6 bases). Germline loops: CDR1 SGHRS, CDR2 YFSETQ. The CDR3 length is 15 residues. V lost 4 bases, J lost 3 bases, and 15 bases lay in between. CDR3 region: CASSPGQLGTDTQYF. The CDR3 nucleotides are TGCGCCAGCAGCCCCGGACAGCTCGGGACAGATACGCAGTATTTT. Drawing the rest from reference TRBV5-1 and TRBJ2-3, the complete variable domain is KAGVTQTPRYLIKTRGQQVTLSCSPISGHRSVSWYQQTPGQGLQFLFEYFSETQRNKGNFPGRFSGRQFSNSRSEMNVSTLELGDSALYLCASSPGQLGTDTQYFGPGTRLTVL.

The chain joins TRBV25-1 to TRBJ2-2; TRBD2 agrees at 13 bases. The CDR3 length is 16 residues. V was pared by 6 bases and J by 5 bases, with 6 bases of the junction left unmatched. Germline CDR1 MGHDK, CDR2 SYGVNS. The CDR3 sequence: CASRGTSGIRTGELFF. For the CDR3, the DNA is TGTGCCAGCAGAGGGACTAGCGGGATTCGTACCGGGGAGCTGTTTTTT.

CDR3 DNA: TGTGCCAGCAGTTTAAGTGGCGGTTCCTACGAGCAGTACTTC. Translating gives CASSLSGGSYEQYF. J is TRBJ2-7 and V is TRBV28, with no clear D. The CDR3 consists of 14 residues. From germline, CDR1 is MDHEN and CDR2 SYDVKM. The V gene lost 2 bases and the J gene lost 1 base, with 9 bases spanning the gap. Filled out from reference TRBV28 and TRBJ2-7, the complete variable domain reads DVKVTQSSRYLVKRTGEKVFLECVQDMDHENMFWYRQDPGLGLRLIYFSYDVKMKEKGDIPEGYSVSREKKERFSLILESASTNQTSMYLCASSLSGGSYEQYFGPGTRLTVT.